This TCR beta chain was sequenced during a study of Ad26.COV2.S vaccination and SARS-CoV-2 variants. Broader study findings: Reported post-vaccination CD8+ and CD4+ T cell responses to spike showed substantial breadth.

The data were produced by immunoSEQ multiplex PCR, yet TCRdb's version contains in-frame clones alone and is incomplete. The sample shows about 680,000 clones, approximately 88% of them seen only once. The CDR3 totals 13 residues. From germline, CDR1 is SEHNR and CDR2 FQNEAQ (reference sequence). V shed 3 bases and J shed 4 bases, with 10 bases lying between them. Remarks on this clone: No antigen is known for it.

Treatment noted: some 20 received Ad26.COV2.S at low or high dose, single or two shots; about 5 received placebo; per-sample allocation not given. On day 63 after the first injection, vaccine and placebo recipients gave samples. The V gene is TRBV7-9, the J gene TRBJ2-7; no clear D. The sequence was collected from a person aged 18-65 years who received the Ad26.COV2.S COVID-19 vaccine or a placebo. Source: peripheral blood, taken in a trial of Ad26.COV2.S vaccine versus placebo. CDR3: CASSLSPLYEQYF. The CDR3 DNA sequence: TGTGCCAGCAGCTTGTCCCCCCTTTACGAGCAGTACTTC.